This entry describes one TCR beta chain. A multiplex PCR was run with 60 Vbeta primers and 13 Jbeta primers. Clones were sequenced by immunoSEQ multiplex PCR, and TCRdb holds only the in-frame ones, with some missing. Of 150,000 to 250,000 clones listed, more than 65% are singletons. The sample is drawn from a study of cytomegalovirus exposure and HLA in healthy donors. Per germline, CDR1 SGDLS and CDR2 YYNGEE. V was shortened by 0 bases and J by 0 bases, with 14 bases between the two germline ends. This CDR3 contains 17 residues. The sample consisted of PBMCs. This chain links TRBV9 with TRBJ2-3; possible D gene TRBD2, 5 bases. This clonotype was obtained from a girl under 18 in good health and CMV-seropositive. CDR3 sequence reads: CASSVAGSSFSTDTQYF. The CDR3 DNA is TGTGCCAGCAGCGTAGCTGGGTCTAGCTTTAGCACAGATACGCAGTATTTT. The entire variable domain, with the rest obtained from reference TRBV9 and TRBJ2-3, is as follows: DSGVTQTPKHLITATGQRVTLRCSPRSGDLSVYWYQQSLDQGLQFLIQYYNGEERAKGNILERFSAQQFPDLHSELNLSSLELGDSALYFCASSVAGSSFSTDTQYFGPGTRLTVL.